This entry describes one T cell receptor beta chain. There are many counts of this clonotype. Its antigen remains unidentified. No base-level quality is on record; no much larger clone is a single base apart. The TCR beta CDR3 regions were amplified from RNA transcripts. A first-round RT-PCR of the TCR CDR3 used the HTBI primer set with the Qiagen OneStep RT-PCR kit. The libraries were constructed in a second round of multiplex PCR and then size-selected and purified. The libraries were sequenced on an Illumina HiSeq2000 using paired-end 100 bp reads. For the original study's pipeline: SOAPnuke was used to process the raw data, throwing out any read that contained adapters or uncalled bases, had a mean Phred below 15, or lacked an exact constant-primer or identifier match. High-quality paired reads were merged with COPE v1.2.5, and unique nucleotide sequences were defined as clonotypes. MiTCR v1.1 was used to align clonotypes to the IMGT TRBV, TRBD and TRBJ reference segments. The analysis was restricted to V-J combinations with a frequency above 0.0001, which together covered 99.2% of the repertoires. The TCS score was defined as the ratio of F50 (clonal expansion) to E x V (chaos), calculated using BLOSUM62-based TCRdist between CDR3 peptides within each V-J. Welch's t-statistics and random forest reduced just over 500 V-J features to fewer than 15, which were used in a naive Bayes classifier (R e1071). The public reads were quality trimmed at Q25 with fastp and then assembled into clones with MiXCR by TCRdb, keeping productive beta chains. Rows with one shared CDR3 protein collapse into an entry with the most common genes and DNA. None of the V and J calls come from the authors' own analysis; TCRdb made them. This sample is represented by more than 600,000 distinct CDR3 sequences; around 15% of them were singletons. The ten largest account for around 8.1% of the sample.

This sample was taken from a study of T cells in Graves' hyperthyroidism and ophthalmopathy (dated by TCRdb to the late 2010s). At the level of the whole study: Peripheral blood was sampled at the time of initial diagnosis, prior to any treatment. TCR V-J signatures able to tell the groups apart were searched for in a discovery cohort of 90 to 100 patients, of whom 43 had Graves' ophthalmopathy and around 58 had stable Graves' hyperthyroidism. Whether ophthalmopathy could be predicted prospectively was tested in an independent validation cohort made up of 18 hyperthyroidism patients plus 17 patients who later progressed to ophthalmopathy. The approximately 98 discovery patients were randomly divided into training and test sets at a 7:3 ratio. The study also compared thyroid tissue and blood T-cell repertoires from about six Graves' hyperthyroidism patients. Following sampling, methimazole starting at 30 mg daily was given to hyperthyroidism patients, and high-dose intravenous methylprednisolone was given to ophthalmopathy patients. According to the paper, TCR Vbeta CDR3 sequencing was carried out on some 140 peripheral blood samples, which came from about 45 ophthalmopathy, roughly 75 hyperthyroidism and roughly 17 progressor patients. Study-wide findings and limitations: In validation, the model predicted progression to ophthalmopathy with roughly 70% sensitivity and around 72% specificity, a median of about six months before onset. A model built on a 13 V-J signature distinguished ophthalmopathy from stable hyperthyroidism, reaching about 88% sensitivity and about 81% specificity in cross-validation and 80%/75% in testing. No statistical method was used to fix the sample size in advance, and group allocation was not hidden from the investigators. Most expanded thyroid clonotypes (frequency above 0.001) were also detected in blood, suggesting blood repertoires may reflect thyroid immune responses.

Stable Graves' hyperthyroidism was defined as the absence of progression to ophthalmopathy over 18 months of follow-up. Hyperthyroidism patients were newly diagnosed, had a disease duration of under 2 months, and were aged 18 to 65 years. Any patient with an uncontrolled infection, another autoimmune disease, pregnancy or lactation was excluded. Diagnoses relied on clinical symptoms, serum thyroxine and TRAb, thyroid ultrasound and orbital computed tomography. Ficoll-Paque density gradient centrifugation was used to isolate PBMCs from around 9.1 ml of fresh peripheral blood. Total RNA was extracted with Trizol reagent, and quality was checked on an Agilent 2100 Bioanalyzer. The CDR1 and CDR2 encoded by the germline V gene (reference sequence) are SEHNR and FQNEAQ. The CDR3 measures 15 amino acids from cysteine to phenylalanine. CDR3 DNA only is kept here, 45 bases in frame from base 1. V is shortened by 5 bases, J by 2 bases, and the region joining them spans 13 bases.

The receptor was isolated from a man aged 18 to 30 with Graves' hyperthyroidism. The specimen was blood. This sequence uses TRBV7-9 and TRBJ2-1, and possibly TRBD1, on 6 matching bases. The CDR3 reads CASSPLQGTYNEQFF. The nucleotides are TGTGCCAGCAGCCCCTTGCAGGGGACCTACAATGAGCAGTTCTTC.